Below, 13 T cell receptor beta chains from the same sample are listed, as sequenced in a study of CXCR3-negative and CXCR3-positive naive CD8 T cells. Study results and caveats: CXCR3-positive naive cells had TRB CDR3s that were more hydrophobic than CXCR3-negative naive cells had.

In preparing the TRB cDNA libraries, 5' RACE with UMI labels was used. TCRdb reanalyzed the 5' RACE reads and collapses them to one entry per CDR3 protein, without DNA. The sample holds 55,000 to 75,000 distinct CDR3 sequences. Antigens for these TCRs are unknown. Sample: naive CXCR3+ CD8+ T cells from blood. Subset in this sample: CD45RO-CCR7+CD27+CD95- naive CD8+ T cells expressing CXCR3 (TNR3+). These receptors came from a human donor in good health. Some clones in this sample may be carry-over from other donors' samples.

The chain carries TRBV4-3 and TRBJ1-1. CDR3 size: 15 residues. Per germline, CDR1 LGHNA and CDR2 YSLEER. The CDR3 reads CASSLGRALNTEAFF.

The CDR3 sequence: CASSLLANMIYNEQFF. The chain has TRBV7-8 and TRBJ2-1. This CDR3 region has 16 residues. The V gene's germline CDR1 is SGHVS and CDR2 FQNEAQ.

This chain uses TRBV7-9 with TRBJ2-7; TCRdb's D call of TRBD1 is untestable without DNA. In germline, CDR1 is SEHNR, CDR2 FQNEAQ (reference sequence). The CDR3 sequence is 14 residues long. This CDR3 reads CASSGGQGGHEQYF.

CDR3 in amino acids: CASRQGVWDSSSYEQYF. This sequence joins TRBV7-9 and TRBJ2-7; no DNA is available, so the TRBD1 call from TCRdb remains unchecked. In germline, CDR1 is SEHNR, CDR2 FQNEAQ (reference sequence). The CDR3 contains 17 residues.

CDR3 region: CASLRGVNPGDEKLFF. V gene TRBV7-9 combines with J gene TRBJ1-4; TCRdb selects TRBD1, and the lack of DNA leaves this call unchecked. Looked up from germline, CDR1 is SEHNR and CDR2 is FQNEAQ (reference sequence). The CDR3 runs to 16 residues.

The chain uses TRBV5-1 and TRBJ2-1; checking the TCRdb D call of TRBD1 is not possible without DNA. Germline V gene data show CDR1 as SGHRS and CDR2 as YFSETQ. The CDR3 extends over 14 amino acids. CDR3 protein: CASSLFPLEQEQFF.

The chain carries TRBV27 and TRBJ1-5; there is no DNA to check the TCRdb D call of TRBD1. The CDR3 extends over 18 amino acids. Germline V gene sequence: CDR1 MNHEY, CDR2 SMNVEV (reference sequence). CDR3 residues: CASRGAVAGDYSNQPQHF.

This CDR3 reads CSAKARDRAVYPNYGYTF. The gene calls are TRBV20-1 and TRBJ1-2; the D call from TCRdb, TRBD1, cannot be confirmed without DNA. This CDR3 comprises 18 residues. The germline V gene has CDR1 DFQATT and CDR2 SNEGSKA (reference sequence).

The genes are TRBV4-1 and TRBJ2-5. Germline CDR1 and CDR2: MGHRA and YSYEKL. The CDR3 has 14 amino acids. The CDR3 reads CASSQDPRAETQYF.

This chain joins TRBV25-1 and TRBJ1-1. CDR1 is MGHDK and CDR2 is SYGVNS in the germline V gene. The CDR3 is 14 amino acids. CDR3 sequence: CASSELKVGTEAFF. Supplemented by reference TRBV25-1 and TRBJ1-1, the full variable domain reads EADIYQTPRYLVIGTGKKITLECSQTMGHDKMYWYQQDPGMELHLIHYSYGVNSTEKGDLSSESTVSRIRTEHFPLTLESARPSHTSQYLCASSELKVGTEAFFGQGTRLTVV.

V is TRBV4-1 and J is TRBJ1-1; with no DNA, the TCRdb D assignment of TRBD1 cannot be verified. Germline V gene lookup returns CDR1 MGHRA and CDR2 YSYEKL. This CDR3 spans 16 amino acids. CDR3 sequence reads: CASSQDLFSLRTEAFF.

The chain carries TRBV19 and TRBJ2-1; without DNA, the TCRdb call of TRBD1 cannot be checked. Germline V gene data show CDR1 as LNHDA and CDR2 as SQIVND (reference sequence). The CDR3 totals 18 residues. The chain's CDR3 is CASSTSPPGQGVHNEQFF. Full variable domain (remainder filled in from reference TRBV19 and TRBJ2-1): DGGITQSPKYLFRKEGQNVTLSCEQNLNHDAMYWYRQDPGQGLRLIYYSQIVNDFQKGDIAEGYSVSREKKESFPLTVTSAQKNPTAFYLCASSTSPPGQGVHNEQFFGPGTRLTVL.

CDR3 residues: CASSLEQAVVGIYGYTF. The rearrangement uses TRBV11-2 and TRBJ1-2; with no DNA, the TCRdb D assignment of TRBD1 cannot be verified. Germline V gene sequence: CDR1 SGHAT, CDR2 FQNNGV. CDR3 length: 17 residues.